This T cell receptor beta chain originates from a study of shared clonotypes between healthy human individuals. The sample holds a few counts of this clone. Its specificity is unknown. Whole-study results and caveats: Deeper or shallower sequencing was expected to change how clonotypes are shared among donors. Limited genetic and exposure-history diversity came from having few donors. Larger estimated richness was generally seen in naive subsets than in memory subsets.

Assay used: immunoSEQ multiplex PCR; TCRdb lists only in-frame clones, some missing. The repertoire holds about 990,000 clones, with around 78% as singletons. Sequenced: memory CD4+ T cells from PBMCs. This sample's subset: CD45RA-negative fraction. This clonotype originated in a man younger than 35 in good health. Some clones in this sample may be carry-over from other donors' samples.

CDR3 in DNA: TGCGCCAGCAGCTTACAGCAAGAGACCCAGTACTTC. It codes for CASSLQQETQYF. The genes are TRBV5-1 and TRBJ2-5; D ambiguous. Germline CDR1 is SGHRS and CDR2 is YFSETQ. The V and J ends lost 2 bases and 2 bases respectively, with 4 bases between them. The CDR3 spans 12 residues.